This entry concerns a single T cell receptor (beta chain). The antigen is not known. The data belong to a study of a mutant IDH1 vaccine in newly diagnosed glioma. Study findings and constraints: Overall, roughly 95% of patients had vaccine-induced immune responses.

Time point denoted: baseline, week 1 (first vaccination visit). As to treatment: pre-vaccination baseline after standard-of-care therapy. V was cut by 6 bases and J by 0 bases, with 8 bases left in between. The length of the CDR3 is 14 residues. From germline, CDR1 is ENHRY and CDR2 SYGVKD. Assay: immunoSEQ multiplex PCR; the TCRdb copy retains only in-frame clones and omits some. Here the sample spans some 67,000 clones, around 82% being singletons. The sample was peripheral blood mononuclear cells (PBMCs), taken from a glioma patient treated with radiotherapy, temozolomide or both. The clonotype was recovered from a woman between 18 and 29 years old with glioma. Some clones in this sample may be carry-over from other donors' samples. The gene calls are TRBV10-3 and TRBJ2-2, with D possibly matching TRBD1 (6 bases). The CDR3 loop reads CAIRPGANTGELFF. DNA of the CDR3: TGTGCCATCAGGCCAGGGGCGAACACCGGGGAGCTGTTTTTT.